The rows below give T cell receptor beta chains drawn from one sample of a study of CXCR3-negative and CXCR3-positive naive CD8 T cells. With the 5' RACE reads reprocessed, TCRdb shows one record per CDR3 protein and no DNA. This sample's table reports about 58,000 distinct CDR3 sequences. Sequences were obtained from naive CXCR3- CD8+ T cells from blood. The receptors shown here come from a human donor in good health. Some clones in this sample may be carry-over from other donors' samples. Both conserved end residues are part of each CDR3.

CASSRGSTDTQYF | TRBJ2-3 | TRBV18
CSVEGVLSLPSYEQYF | TRBJ2-7 | TRBV29-1
CASSLAGGPEKLFF | TRBJ1-4 | TRBV5-4
CASSFGPRLRRETQYF | TRBJ2-5 | TRBV7-2
CASSLIRASGGVDPSTDTQYF | TRBJ2-3 | TRBV11-2
CASSQDTSDQETQYF | TRBJ2-5 | TRBV4-2
CASSLERGGVFEETQYF | TRBJ2-5 | TRBV7-9
CASSYQGPTSYEQYF | TRBJ2-7 | TRBV6-6
CASSQRQGAVDTQYF | TRBJ2-3 | TRBV4-3
CANSDRGQDEQYF | TRBJ2-7 | TRBV10-3
CASSQTIRRGATYNEQFF | TRBJ2-1 | TRBV3-1
CSVPGQGTYEQYF | TRBJ2-7 | TRBV29-1
CASSQATSGGAHEQFF | TRBJ2-1 | TRBV4-2
CASSLRSGTEKPLTTYEQYF | TRBJ2-7 | TRBV5-6
CASSLKGADAYNEQFF | TRBJ2-1 | TRBV5-1
CASSQRTGSSQDEQFF | TRBJ2-1 | TRBV7-6
CASRPVLSAYQPQHF | TRBJ1-5 | TRBV6-5
CATRRGGTGELFF | TRBJ2-2 | TRBV24-1
CASSLEITGQGRYVMPNEQFF | TRBJ2-1 | TRBV5-1
CASSHPGQGRETQYF | TRBJ2-5 | TRBV3-1
CASSLADRGKQYF | TRBJ2-7 | TRBV28
CASSSGNYYGYTF | TRBJ1-2 | TRBV12-3/TRBV12-4
CASSEGHTGIDYGYTF | TRBJ1-2 | TRBV2
CASSQGTQPQHF | TRBJ1-5 | TRBV27
CASPGQALGNEQFF | TRBJ2-1 | TRBV12-3/TRBV12-4
CSVDRGTNSYEQYF | TRBJ2-7 | TRBV29-1
CASSPVAGGSYEQYF | TRBJ2-7 | TRBV7-2
CASSQDRRQGSYEQYF | TRBJ2-7 | TRBV4-3
CASSLVPSGGSTDTQYF | TRBJ2-3 | TRBV7-8
CATRRDSGEQYF | TRBJ2-7 | TRBV15
CASSQDKSPGTGGNEQFF | TRBJ2-1 | TRBV14